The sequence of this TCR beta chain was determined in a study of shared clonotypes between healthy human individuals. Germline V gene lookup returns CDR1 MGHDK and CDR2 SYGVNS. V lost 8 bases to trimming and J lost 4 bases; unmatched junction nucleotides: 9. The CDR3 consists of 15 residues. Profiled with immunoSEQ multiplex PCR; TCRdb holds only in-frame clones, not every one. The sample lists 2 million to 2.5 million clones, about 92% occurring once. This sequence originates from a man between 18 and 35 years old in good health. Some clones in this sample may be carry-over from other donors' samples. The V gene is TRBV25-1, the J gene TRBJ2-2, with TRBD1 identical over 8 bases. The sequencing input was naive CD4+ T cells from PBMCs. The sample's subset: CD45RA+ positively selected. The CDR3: CASGGQGFTTGELFF. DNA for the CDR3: TGTGCCAGCGGAGGACAGGGATTTACCACCGGGGAGCTGTTTTTT.